The present TCR beta chain was sequenced within a study of shared clonotypes between healthy human individuals. Study-level background: Each donor had three CD4 naive, three CD4 memory, two CD8 naive and one CD8 memory plate.

CDR1 and CDR2 from the germline V gene are MGHRA and YSYEKL. The CDR3 has 15 amino acids. Unmatched junction bases numbered 4, after V lost 0 bases and J lost 4 bases. Terminally differentiated effector memory CD45RA+ cells were left out of the naive CD8 fraction, which was CD45RO-negative and positively selected for CCR7. The table came from immunoSEQ multiplex PCR; TCRdb's copy has only in-frame clones and leaves some out. The sample has roughly 2,000,000 clones; about 95% are singletons. J is TRBJ1-2 and V is TRBV4-1, with TRBD1 identical over 8 bases. The clonotype originates from a young man in good health. The sample comprised naive CD8+ T cells sorted from blood. Here the CDR3 DNA reads TGCGCCAGCAGCCAAGAGACAGGGGTTTCCTATGGCTACACCTTC. Translating it yields CASSQETGVSYGYTF.